Below are 17 T cell receptor beta chains sequenced from a single sample in a study of shared clonotypes between healthy human individuals. Only in-frame clones appear in the TCRdb table, and some are missing; sequencing was by immunoSEQ multiplex PCR. Of approximately 2.1 million clones listed, just over 90% were seen once; the top ten hold 0.35% to 0.5%. The sample comprised naive CD4+ T cells from PBMCs. Subset indicated: CD45RA+ positively selected. Receptor source: a man aged 18 to 30 in good health. Some clones in this sample may be carry-over from other donors' samples.

This clone appeared once. This chain connects TRBV7-9 to TRBJ2-7, with TRBD1 matching over 9 bases. The length of the CDR3 is 18 residues. Germline V CDR1 and CDR2: SEHNR, FQNEAQ (reference sequence). Losses at the gene ends were 4 bases for V and 4 bases for J; bases not matched to a gene: 17. This CDR3 reads CASSSLAVQGASGYEQYF. For the CDR3, the DNA is TGTGCCAGCAGCTCCCTCGCGGTACAGGGGGCAAGTGGTTACGAGCAGTACTTC.

J is TRBJ2-2 and V is TRBV6-4; 8 bases are shared with TRBD2. The CDR3 loop spans 16 amino acids. CDR1 and CDR2 from the germline V gene are MRHNA and SNTAGT. Trimming cost V 6 bases and J 4 bases; bases outside gene matches: 10. CDR3 bases: TGTGCCAGCAGCCCCGGAGTAGCGGGAATCACCGGGGAGCTGTTTTTT. Its translation is CASSPGVAGITGELFF.

This clone was observed once. The chain employs TRBV7-9 and TRBJ2-1, with a weak D call TRBD2 (5 bases). The V gene's germline CDR1 is SEHNR and CDR2 FQNEAQ (reference sequence). The CDR3 has 13 residues. The germline V and J ends were trimmed by 1 base and 9 bases, with 10 bases remaining between them. DNA for the CDR3: TGTGCCAGCAGCTTAGATCAAGGACTTGAGCAGTTCTTC. Its protein product is CASSLDQGLEQFF. Drawing the rest from reference TRBV7-9 and TRBJ2-1, the complete variable domain is DTGVSQNPRHKITKRGQNVTFRCDPISEHNRLYWYRQTLGQGPEFLTYFQNEAQLEKSRLLSDRFSAERPKGSFSTLEIQRTEQGDSAMYLCASSLDQGLEQFFGPGTRLTVL.

This chain links TRBV7-2 with TRBJ2-5; 13 positions agree with TRBD2. The V and J ends lost 5 bases and 4 bases, in that order; junction bases with no gene match: 7. The CDR3 is 16 residues long. CDR1 and CDR2 from the germline V gene are SGHTA and FQGNSA. The DNA for the CDR3 is TGTGCCAGCAGCCCGAGGACTAGCGGGAGATCAGAGACCCAGTACTTC. It yields the protein CASSPRTSGRSETQYF.

This CDR3 is CASTLNRGDNEQFF. The CDR3, as DNA: TGCGCCAGCACCCTCAACAGGGGGGACAATGAGCAGTTCTTC. The chain carries TRBV5-1 and TRBJ2-1; TRBD1 matches at 8 bases. Per the germline V gene, CDR1 is SGHRS and CDR2 is YFSETQ. CDR3 length: 14 amino acids. The V gene end was trimmed by 6 bases and the J gene end by 5 bases; junction bases not matched to a gene: 7.

The chain recombines TRBV5-1 with TRBJ1-3; weak D call: TRBD1 (6 bases). CDR1 SGHRS and CDR2 YFSETQ come from the germline V gene. Trimming pared 4 bases from V and 4 bases from J, leaving 12 bases between. The CDR3 is 14 amino acids. The CDR3, as DNA: TGCGCCAGCAGCCCGGCGACAGGAGGAAACACCATATATTTT. Translation gives CASSPATGGNTIYF.

The genes are TRBV7-8 and TRBJ2-3, with a possible D match to TRBD2 (5 bases). V shed 2 bases and J shed 0 bases, with 18 bases lying between them. CDR3 size: 18 residues. CDR1 and CDR2 from the germline V gene are SGHVS and FQNEAQ. DNA of the CDR3: TGTGCCAGCAGCTTATTGGGAGTAGTTGTCTATAGCACAGATACGCAGTATTTT. Encoded protein: CASSLLGVVVYSTDTQYF.

V is TRBV6-6 and J is TRBJ2-5; TRBD2 agrees at 12 bases. CDR1 and CDR2 (germline): MNHNY, SVGAGI (reference sequence). The CDR3 length is 15 residues. V was pared by 6 bases and J by 2 bases, with 4 bases of the junction left unmatched. The CDR3 DNA sequence: TGTGCCAGCAGCCTGACTAGCGGGAGTCAAGAGACCCAGTACTTC. Translating it yields CASSLTSGSQETQYF.

This chain links TRBV7-9 with TRBJ2-1, with D unresolved. The V gene lost 3 bases and the J gene lost 2 bases, with 11 bases spanning the gap. Germline CDR1 is SEHNR and CDR2 is FQNEAQ (reference sequence). This CDR3 comprises 15 residues. The CDR3 here is CASSFLGNPYNEQFF. CDR3 sequence (DNA): TGTGCCAGCAGCTTTCTGGGTAACCCCTACAATGAGCAGTTCTTC.

V and J are TRBV11-2 and TRBJ2-7, with D uncertain. This CDR3 comprises 16 residues. The ends were cut back, 0 bases at V and 2 bases at J, with 14 bases in the middle. Germline CDR1 and CDR2: SGHAT and FQNNGV. CDR3 region: CASSLDPPAPPYEQYF. The CDR3 DNA is TGTGCCAGCAGCTTAGATCCACCAGCGCCTCCCTACGAGCAGTACTTC.

Notes on this clone: This sample includes further DNA sequences coding for the same CDR3. J is TRBJ2-7 and V is TRBV9; 9 nucleotides agree with TRBD1. V lost 4 bases and J lost 1; bases outside the gene matches: 6. The CDR3 covers 15 residues. Germline values: CDR1 SGDLS, CDR2 YYNGEE. For the CDR3, the DNA is TGTGCCAGCAGCCCGACCGGGACAGGGTCCTACGAGCAGTACTTC. This gives the protein CASSPTGTGSYEQYF.

The chain carries TRBV15 and TRBJ2-7, with D maybe TRBD2 (6 bases). The CDR3 is made up of 16 amino acids. Germline values: CDR1 LNHNV, CDR2 YYDKDF (reference sequence). V lost 0 bases, J lost 1 base, and 13 bases lay in between. As DNA, the CDR3 is TGTGCCACCAGCAGAGATCGGGCTAGCGCATCCTACGAGCAGTACTTC. This codes for CATSRDRASASYEQYF.

The chain recombines TRBV18 with TRBJ1-2, with no clear D. Germline V gene lookup returns CDR1 KGHSH and CDR2 LQKENI. CDR3 size: 12 residues. V was cut by 2 bases and J by 5 bases, with 6 bases left in between. The CDR3 DNA reads TGTGCCAGCTCACCAGTGGGGTATGGCTACACCTTC. It is translated as CASSPVGYGYTF.

A single count supports this clone. The rearrangement joins TRBV7-8 to TRBJ1-2, with TRBD1 as a possible D gene (5 bases). The CDR3 is 14 residues long. Germline CDR1 and CDR2: SGHVS and FQNEAQ. Trimming pared 5 bases from V and 6 bases from J, leaving 16 bases between. In nucleotides, the CDR3 is TGTGCCAGCAGCCCCGGGGGGTTCCTCAATGGCTACACCTTC. This codes for CASSPGGFLNGYTF.

This chain joins TRBV5-1 and TRBJ2-7; 14 bases are shared with TRBD2. This CDR3 has 18 residues. CDR1 SGHRS and CDR2 YFSETQ come from the germline V gene. V gave up 1 base and J gave up 1 base; unmatched junction bases: 7. CDR3 region: CASSLRLAGGGKSYEQYF. CDR3 DNA sequence: TGCGCCAGCAGCTTGAGACTAGCGGGAGGGGGTAAGTCCTACGAGCAGTACTTC.

The J gene is TRBJ1-1, the V gene TRBV11-3; no definite D call. CDR1 SGHNT and CDR2 YENEEA come from the germline V gene. There are 14 residues in the CDR3. The germline V and J ends were trimmed by 5 bases and 2 bases, with 12 bases remaining between them. CDR3 amino acids: CASSHSGFNTEAFF. The CDR3 DNA follows: TGTGCCAGCAGCCATTCGGGGTTCAACACTGAAGCTTTCTTT.

The rearrangement uses TRBV5-1 and TRBJ2-3, with D unclear. V shed 0 bases and J shed 4 bases, with 9 bases lying between them. CDR1 and CDR2 from the germline V gene are SGHRS and YFSETQ. This CDR3 is 14 amino acids long. The CDR3: CASSLDLPPDTQYF. The CDR3 region has the DNA TGCGCCAGCAGCTTGGACTTGCCCCCAGATACGCAGTATTTT.